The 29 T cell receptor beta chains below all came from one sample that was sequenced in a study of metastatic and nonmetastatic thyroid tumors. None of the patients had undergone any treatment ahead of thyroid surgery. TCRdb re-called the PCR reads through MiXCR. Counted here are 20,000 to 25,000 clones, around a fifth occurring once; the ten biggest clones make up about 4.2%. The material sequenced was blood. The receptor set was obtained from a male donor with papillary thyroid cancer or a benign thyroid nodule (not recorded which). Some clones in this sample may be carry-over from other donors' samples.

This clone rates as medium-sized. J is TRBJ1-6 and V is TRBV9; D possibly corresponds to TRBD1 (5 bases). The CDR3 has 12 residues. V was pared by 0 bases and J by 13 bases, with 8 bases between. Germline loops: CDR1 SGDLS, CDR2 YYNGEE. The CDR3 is CASSVVGPPLHF. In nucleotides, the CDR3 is TGTGCCAGCAGCGTAGTGGGACCTCCCCTCCACTTT.

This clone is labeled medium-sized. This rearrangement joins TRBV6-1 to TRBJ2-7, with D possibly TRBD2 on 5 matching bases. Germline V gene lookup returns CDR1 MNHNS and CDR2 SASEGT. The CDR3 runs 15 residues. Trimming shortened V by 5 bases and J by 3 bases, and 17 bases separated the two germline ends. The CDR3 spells CASSPTNLRDYEQYF. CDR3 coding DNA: TGTGCCAGCAGTCCGACTAATTTAAGGGACTACGAGCAGTACTTC.

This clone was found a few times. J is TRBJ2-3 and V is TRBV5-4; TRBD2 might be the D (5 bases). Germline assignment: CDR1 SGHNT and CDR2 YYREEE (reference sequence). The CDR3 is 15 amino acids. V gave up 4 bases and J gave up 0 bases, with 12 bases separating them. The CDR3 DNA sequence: TGTGCCAGCAGCCCCGGACTCCAGAGCACAGATACGCAGTATTTT. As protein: CASSPGLQSTDTQYF.

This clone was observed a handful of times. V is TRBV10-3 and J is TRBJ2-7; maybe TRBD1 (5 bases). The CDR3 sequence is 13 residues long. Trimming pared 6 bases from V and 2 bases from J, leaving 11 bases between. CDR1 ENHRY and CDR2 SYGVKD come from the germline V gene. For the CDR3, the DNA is TGTGCCATCAGCTGTGGACATGCCTACGAGCAGTACTTC. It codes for CAISCGHAYEQYF.

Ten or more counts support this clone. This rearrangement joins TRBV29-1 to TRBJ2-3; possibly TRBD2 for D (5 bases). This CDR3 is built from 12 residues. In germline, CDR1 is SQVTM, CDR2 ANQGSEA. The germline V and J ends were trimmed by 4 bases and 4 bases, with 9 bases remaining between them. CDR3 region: CSVVRDSDTQYF. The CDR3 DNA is TGCAGCGTTGTTCGGGATTCAGATACGCAGTATTTT.

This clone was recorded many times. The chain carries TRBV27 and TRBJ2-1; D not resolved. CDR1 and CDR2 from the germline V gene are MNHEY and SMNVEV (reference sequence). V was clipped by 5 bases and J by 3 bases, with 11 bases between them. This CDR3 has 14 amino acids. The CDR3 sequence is CASSPRASYNEQFF. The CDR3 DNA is TGTGCCAGCAGTCCCCGGGCCAGCTACAATGAGCAGTTCTTC.

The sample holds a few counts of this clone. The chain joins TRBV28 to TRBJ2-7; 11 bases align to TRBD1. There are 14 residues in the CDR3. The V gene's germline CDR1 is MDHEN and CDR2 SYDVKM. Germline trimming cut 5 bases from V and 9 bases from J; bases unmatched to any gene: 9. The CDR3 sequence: CASSPGQGAPVQYF. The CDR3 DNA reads TGTGCCAGCAGTCCCGGACAGGGGGCGCCTGTGCAGTACTTC.

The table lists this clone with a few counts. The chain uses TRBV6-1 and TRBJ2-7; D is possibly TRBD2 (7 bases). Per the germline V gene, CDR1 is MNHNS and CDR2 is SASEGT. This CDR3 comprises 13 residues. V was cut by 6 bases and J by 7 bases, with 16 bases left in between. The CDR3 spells CASREGGPREQYF. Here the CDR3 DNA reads TGTGCCAGCAGAGAGGGGGGGCCCAGGGAGCAGTACTTC.

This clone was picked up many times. For the CDR3, the DNA is TGCAGCGTTACAGGGGGCAGTGGGACCTACAATGAGCAGTTCTTC. It encodes CSVTGGSGTYNEQFF. J is TRBJ2-1 and V is TRBV29-1, with 9 bases aligning to TRBD1. This CDR3 comprises 15 residues. In germline, CDR1 is SQVTM, CDR2 ANQGSEA. J was trimmed by 2 bases and V by 5 bases; bases with no gene match: 7.

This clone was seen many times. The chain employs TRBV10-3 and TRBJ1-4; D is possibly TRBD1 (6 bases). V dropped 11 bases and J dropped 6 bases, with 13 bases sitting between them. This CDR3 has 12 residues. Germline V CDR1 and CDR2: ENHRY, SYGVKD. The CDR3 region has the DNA TGTGCCTCTCGGGGGGCGGATGAAAAACTGTTTTTT. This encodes CASRGADEKLFF.

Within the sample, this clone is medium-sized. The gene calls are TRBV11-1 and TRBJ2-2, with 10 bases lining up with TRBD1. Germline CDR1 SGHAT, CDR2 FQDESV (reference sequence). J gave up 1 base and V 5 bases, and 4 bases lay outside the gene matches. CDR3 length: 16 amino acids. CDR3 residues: CASSARTGGNTGELFF. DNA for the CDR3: TGTGCCAGCAGCGCCCGGACAGGGGGGAACACCGGGGAGCTGTTTTTT.

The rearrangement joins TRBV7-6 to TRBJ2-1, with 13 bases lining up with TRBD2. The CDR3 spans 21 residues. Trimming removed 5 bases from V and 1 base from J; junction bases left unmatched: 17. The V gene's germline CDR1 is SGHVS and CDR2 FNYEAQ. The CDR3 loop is CASSPETGLAGERRSYNEQFF. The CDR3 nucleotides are TGTGCCAGCAGCCCAGAGACAGGACTAGCGGGAGAAAGGCGATCCTACAATGAGCAGTTCTTC.

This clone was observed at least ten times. CDR3 in DNA: TGTGCCAGCAGCGCTAGCGGGAAGGTAGATACGCAGTATTTT. The encoded protein is CASSASGKVDTQYF. The rearrangement links TRBV9 to TRBJ2-3, with TRBD2 identical over 9 bases. The V and J ends lost 3 bases and 5 bases, in that order; junction bases with no gene match: 4. The CDR3 has 14 amino acids. Germline CDR1 reads SGDLS; CDR2 reads YYNGEE.

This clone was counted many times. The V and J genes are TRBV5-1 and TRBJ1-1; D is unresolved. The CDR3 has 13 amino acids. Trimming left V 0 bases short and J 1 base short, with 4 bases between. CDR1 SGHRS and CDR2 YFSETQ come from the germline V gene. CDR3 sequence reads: CASSLGGNTEAFF. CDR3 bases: TGCGCCAGCAGCTTGGGGGGGAACACTGAAGCTTTCTTT.

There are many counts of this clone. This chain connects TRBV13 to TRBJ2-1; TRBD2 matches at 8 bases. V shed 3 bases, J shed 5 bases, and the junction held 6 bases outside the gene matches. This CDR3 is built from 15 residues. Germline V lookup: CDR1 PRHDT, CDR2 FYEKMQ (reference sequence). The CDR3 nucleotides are TGTGCCAGCAGCTTTAGACTAGCGCTCCACAATGAGCAGTTCTTC. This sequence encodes CASSFRLALHNEQFF. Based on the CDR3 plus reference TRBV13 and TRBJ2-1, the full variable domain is AAGVIQSPRHLIKEKRETATLKCYPIPRHDTVYWYQQGPGQDPQFLISFYEKMQSDKGSIPDRFSAQQFSDYHSELNMSSLELGDSALYFCASSFRLALHNEQFFGPGTRLTVL.

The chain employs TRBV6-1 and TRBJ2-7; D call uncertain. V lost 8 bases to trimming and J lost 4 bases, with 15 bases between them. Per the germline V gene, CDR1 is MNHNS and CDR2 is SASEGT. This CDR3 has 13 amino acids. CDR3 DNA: TGTGCCAGCGGTAGGAAAGATACATACGAGCAGTACTTC. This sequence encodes CASGRKDTYEQYF.

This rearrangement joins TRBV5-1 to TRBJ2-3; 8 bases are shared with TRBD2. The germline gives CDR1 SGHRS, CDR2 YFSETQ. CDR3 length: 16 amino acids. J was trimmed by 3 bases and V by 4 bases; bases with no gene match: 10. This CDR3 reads CASSRGAGGETDTQYF. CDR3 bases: TGCGCCAGCAGCCGTGGGGCGGGAGGTGAGACAGATACGCAGTATTTT.

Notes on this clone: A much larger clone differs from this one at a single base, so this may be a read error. CDR3 loop: CASCLVRVGAFYNEQFF. The CDR3, as DNA: TGTGCCAGCTGCTTAGTTCGGGTGGGGGCCTTTTACAATGAGCAGTTCTTC. The chain recombines TRBV5-6 with TRBJ2-1, with D tentatively TRBD1 (6 bases). CDR1 SGHDT and CDR2 YYEEEE come from the germline V gene. This CDR3 region has 17 residues.

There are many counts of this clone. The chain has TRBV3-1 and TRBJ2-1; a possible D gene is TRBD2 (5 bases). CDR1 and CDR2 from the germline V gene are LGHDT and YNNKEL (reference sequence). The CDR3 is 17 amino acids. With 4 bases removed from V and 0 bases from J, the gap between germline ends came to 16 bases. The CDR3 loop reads CASSPKVGRSSYNEQFF. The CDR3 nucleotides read TGTGCCAGCAGCCCCAAGGTTGGGAGAAGCTCCTACAATGAGCAGTTCTTC.

In nucleotides, the CDR3 is TGTGCCAGCAGCCAAGATGGGTACGAGCAGTACTTC. Translating it yields CASSQDGYEQYF. This sequence joins TRBV3-1 and TRBJ2-7; no clear D. The CDR3 spans 12 residues. Germline V lookup: CDR1 LGHDT, CDR2 YNNKEL (reference sequence). Trimming shortened V by 0 bases and J by 4 bases, and 4 bases separated the two germline ends.

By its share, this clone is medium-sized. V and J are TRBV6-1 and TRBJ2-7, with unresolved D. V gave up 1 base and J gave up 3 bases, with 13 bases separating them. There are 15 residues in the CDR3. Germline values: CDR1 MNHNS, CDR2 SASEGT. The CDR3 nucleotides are TGTGCCAGCAGTGAAGGAATATCACAAATCTACGAGCAGTACTTC. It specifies CASSEGISQIYEQYF.

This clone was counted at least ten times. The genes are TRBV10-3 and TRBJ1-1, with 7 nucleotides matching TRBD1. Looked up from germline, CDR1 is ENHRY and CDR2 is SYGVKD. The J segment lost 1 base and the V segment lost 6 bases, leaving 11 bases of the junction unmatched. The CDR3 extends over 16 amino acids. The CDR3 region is CAIRTGRRGENTEAFF. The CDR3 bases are TGTGCCATCAGGACAGGGAGGAGGGGGGAGAACACTGAAGCTTTCTTT.

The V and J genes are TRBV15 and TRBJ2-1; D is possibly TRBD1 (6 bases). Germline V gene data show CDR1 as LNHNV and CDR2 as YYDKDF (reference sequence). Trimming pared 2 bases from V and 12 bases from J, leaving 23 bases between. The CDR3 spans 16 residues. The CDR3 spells CATSRPMTGSKTGQFF. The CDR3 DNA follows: TGTGCCACCAGCAGACCTATGACAGGATCAAAAACCGGGCAGTTCTTC.

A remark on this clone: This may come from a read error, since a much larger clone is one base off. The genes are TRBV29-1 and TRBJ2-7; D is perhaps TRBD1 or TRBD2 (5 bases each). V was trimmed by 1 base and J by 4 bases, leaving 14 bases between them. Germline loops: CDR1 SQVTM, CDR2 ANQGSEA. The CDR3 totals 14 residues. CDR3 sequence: CSVEGRDDSYEQYF. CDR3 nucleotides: TGCAGCGTTGAAGGCAGGGACGACTCATACGAGCAGTACTTC.

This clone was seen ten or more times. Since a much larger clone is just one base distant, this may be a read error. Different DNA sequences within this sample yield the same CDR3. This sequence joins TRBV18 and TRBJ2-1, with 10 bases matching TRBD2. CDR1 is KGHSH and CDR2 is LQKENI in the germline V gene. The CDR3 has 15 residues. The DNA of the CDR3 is TGCGCCAGCTCTCCCACCCCCGGACTAGCGGATGAGCAGTTCTTC. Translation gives CASSPTPGLADEQFF.

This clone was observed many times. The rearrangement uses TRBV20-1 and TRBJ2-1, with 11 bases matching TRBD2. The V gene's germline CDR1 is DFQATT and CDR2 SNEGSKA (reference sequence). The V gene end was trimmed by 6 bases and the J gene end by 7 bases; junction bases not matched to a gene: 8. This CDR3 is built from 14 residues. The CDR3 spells CSASPTSGTNEQFF. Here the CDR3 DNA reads TGCAGTGCAAGCCCGACTAGCGGGACAAATGAGCAGTTCTTC.

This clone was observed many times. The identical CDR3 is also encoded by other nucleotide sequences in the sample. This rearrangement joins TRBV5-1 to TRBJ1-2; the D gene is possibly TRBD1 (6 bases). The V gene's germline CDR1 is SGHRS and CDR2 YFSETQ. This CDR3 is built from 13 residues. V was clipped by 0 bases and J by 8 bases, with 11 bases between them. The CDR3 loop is CASSLGGAKGYTF. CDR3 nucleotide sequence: TGCGCCAGCAGCTTGGGGGGGGCAAAGGGCTACACCTTC.

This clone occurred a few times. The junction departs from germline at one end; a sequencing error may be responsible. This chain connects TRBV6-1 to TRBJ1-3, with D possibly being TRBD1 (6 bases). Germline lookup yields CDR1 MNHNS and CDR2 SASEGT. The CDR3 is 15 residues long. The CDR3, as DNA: TGTTCCAGCAGTCTGGACAGTTACTCTAGAAACACCATATATTTT. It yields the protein CSSSLDSYSRNTIYF.

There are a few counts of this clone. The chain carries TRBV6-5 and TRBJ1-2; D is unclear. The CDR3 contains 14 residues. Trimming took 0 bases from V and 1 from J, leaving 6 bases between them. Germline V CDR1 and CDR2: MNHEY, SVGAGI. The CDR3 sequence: CASSYSRSNYGYTF. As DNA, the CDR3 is TGTGCCAGCAGTTACTCGAGAAGTAACTATGGCTACACCTTC.